These 22 T cell receptor beta chains came from one sample sequenced in a study of blood T cell repertoires in COVID-19. Assay used: immunoSEQ multiplex PCR; TCRdb lists only in-frame clones, some missing. The table records hundreds of thousands of clones, about nine tenths of them present only once. Sequencing input: PBMCs or T cells enriched from blood (not recorded which). The receptor set was obtained from a man aged 25 to 40 who had recovered from COVID-19.

The chain couples TRBV5-1 to TRBJ1-5; 8 nucleotides line up with TRBD1. There are 15 residues in the CDR3. Germline V gives CDR1 SGHRS, CDR2 YFSETQ. V lost 5 bases, J lost 2 bases, and 6 bases stayed unmatched. CDR3 sequence: CASSPMTGGNQPQHF. The DNA of the CDR3 is TGCGCCAGCAGTCCCATGACAGGGGGCAATCAGCCCCAGCATTTT.

This chain joins TRBV5-5 and TRBJ1-6, with 7 bases that match TRBD1. The germline CDR1 and CDR2 sequences are SGHKS and YYEKEE (reference sequence). CDR3 length equals 17 residues. Unmatched junction bases numbered 10, after V lost 3 bases and J lost 4 bases. The CDR3 sequence is CASSWNWDSLYNSPLHF. Written as DNA, the CDR3 is TGTGCCAGCAGCTGGAACTGGGACAGCCTATATAATTCACCCCTCCACTTT.

The chain is built from TRBV5-1 and TRBJ2-1, with D perhaps matching TRBD2 (7 bases). Trimming removed 3 bases at V and 7 bases at J, with 20 bases between. The CDR3 spans 16 residues. Germline-derived CDR1 and CDR2 are SGHRS and YFSETQ. The CDR3 sequence: CASSWTLAQGGNEQFF. As DNA, the CDR3 is TGCGCCAGCAGCTGGACACTAGCGCAAGGGGGTAATGAGCAGTTCTTC.

This clone has just one count. The V and J genes are TRBV5-1 and TRBJ2-5; 9 nucleotides agree with TRBD2. The CDR3 extends over 15 amino acids. CDR1 is SGHRS and CDR2 is YFSETQ in the germline V gene. V was pared by 1 base and J by 1 base, with 2 bases of the junction left unmatched. The CDR3 DNA reads as TGCGCCAGCAGCTTGCAAGCGGGGGGCCAAGAGACCCAGTACTTC. Translating it yields CASSLQAGGQETQYF.

The CDR3 protein is CASSESSVPAGGYTF. The CDR3 DNA reads as TGCGCCAGCAGTGAGTCGAGCGTCCCCGCGGGAGGCTACACCTTC. The genes are TRBV10-1 and TRBJ1-2; unclear D gene. This CDR3 has 15 amino acids. The V gene lost 0 bases and the J gene lost 8 bases, with 16 bases spanning the gap. Germline CDR1 is WNHNN and CDR2 is SYGVQD (reference sequence).

The chain couples TRBV18 to TRBJ1-2; tentatively, D is TRBD1 (6 bases). The V gene's germline CDR1 is KGHSH and CDR2 LQKENI. The CDR3 spans 14 residues. With 3 bases removed from V and 7 bases from J, the gap between germline ends came to 15 bases. CDR3 sequence (DNA): TGTGCCAGCTCACCGACTCCAGGGGTTTCTGGCTACACCTTC. Its protein is CASSPTPGVSGYTF.

The chain uses TRBV20-1 and TRBJ1-2, with D tentatively TRBD1 (6 bases). The CDR3 runs 14 residues. The V gene's germline CDR1 is DFQATT and CDR2 SNEGSKA (reference sequence). Trimming removed 5 bases at V and 3 bases at J, with 16 bases between. CDR3 region: CSAGDTGIYYGYTF. CDR3 coding DNA: TGCAGTGCTGGTGATACAGGGATCTACTATGGCTACACCTTC.

The rearrangement links TRBV7-8 to TRBJ1-5, with 9 bases lining up with TRBD1. V shed 5 bases, J shed 5 bases, and the junction held 7 bases outside the gene matches. From germline, CDR1 is SGHVS and CDR2 FQNEAQ. The CDR3 loop spans 15 amino acids. CDR3 nucleotides: TGTGCCAGCAGCCCAGGGACAGGGTTTCATCAGCCCCAGCATTTT. Its translation: CASSPGTGFHQPQHF.

The V gene is TRBV11-3, the J gene TRBJ1-1; 10 bases align to TRBD1. The CDR3 loop spans 17 amino acids. V gave up 5 bases and J gave up 3 bases; unmatched junction bases: 12. Per the germline V gene, CDR1 is SGHNT and CDR2 is YENEEA. The CDR3: CASSQGPGQGPDTEAFF. The CDR3 DNA sequence: TGTGCCAGCAGCCAGGGCCCGGGACAGGGGCCGGACACTGAAGCTTTCTTT.

The gene calls are TRBV5-6 and TRBJ1-5, with a possible D match to TRBD1 (6 bases). The CDR3 is made up of 14 amino acids. The V end was cut by 1 base, the J end by 1 base, with 6 bases between. Germline V gene lookup returns CDR1 SGHDT and CDR2 YYEEEE. The CDR3 nucleotides are TGTGCCAGCAGCTTGACAGGGAGCAATCAGCCCCAGCATTTT. Its protein is CASSLTGSNQPQHF.

J is TRBJ2-7 and V is TRBV29-1, with TRBD2 identical over 8 bases. J lost 6 bases, V lost 8 bases, and 9 bases had no gene match. The CDR3 covers 12 residues. CDR1 SQVTM and CDR2 ANQGSEA come from the germline V gene. Here the CDR3 DNA reads TGCAGCTTACGGGGGGGGTTCGGCGAGCAGTACTTC. Translated, it gives CSLRGGFGEQYF.

This clone was seen only a few times. The genes are TRBV14 and TRBJ1-1, with D unresolved. V lost 4 bases and J 2 bases, leaving 2 bases between the germline ends. CDR1 and CDR2 from the germline V gene are SGHDN and FVKESK. The CDR3 spans 11 residues. The CDR3 loop reads CASSPNTEAFF. CDR3 bases: TGTGCCAGCAGCCCTAACACTGAAGCTTTCTTT.

The J gene is TRBJ2-7, the V gene TRBV7-8; 10 bases fit TRBD2. CDR3 length: 16 residues. Unmatched junction bases numbered 9, after V lost 1 base and J lost 6 bases. The germline V gene has CDR1 SGHVS and CDR2 FQNEAQ. The CDR3 here is CASSLVRLAGESEQYF. The CDR3 nucleotides are TGTGCCAGCAGCTTAGTACGGCTAGCGGGAGAAAGCGAGCAGTACTTC. Based on the CDR3 plus reference TRBV7-8 and TRBJ2-7, the full variable domain is GAGVSQSPRYKVAKRGQDVALRCDPISGHVSLFWYQQALGQGPEFLTYFQNEAQLDKSGLPSDRFFAERPEGSVSTLKIQRTQQEDSAVYLCASSLVRLAGESEQYFGPGTRLTVT.

J is TRBJ2-1 and V is TRBV12-3 or TRBV12-4; D ambiguous. The CDR3 covers 11 residues. V lost 5 bases and J lost 3, with 2 bases in between. DNA of the CDR3: TGTGCCAGCAGTCTCTACAATGAGCAGTTCTTC. Encoded protein: CASSLYNEQFF.

The chain combines TRBV7-8 with TRBJ1-2; D ambiguous. Germline CDR1 reads SGHVS; CDR2 reads FQNEAQ. Trimming shortened V by 1 base and J by 2 bases, and 11 bases separated the two germline ends. This CDR3 has 15 residues. The CDR3 bases are TGTGCCAGCAGCTTAGTAGTAACGCCGAACTATGGCTACACCTTC. Amino acids: CASSLVVTPNYGYTF. Looking up the rest from reference TRBV7-8 and TRBJ1-2 gives the full variable domain: GAGVSQSPRYKVAKRGQDVALRCDPISGHVSLFWYQQALGQGPEFLTYFQNEAQLDKSGLPSDRFFAERPEGSVSTLKIQRTQQEDSAVYLCASSLVVTPNYGYTFGSGTRLTVV.

The chain recombines TRBV3-1 (or the pseudogene TRBV3-2) with TRBJ1-5; 7 bases map to TRBD1. This CDR3 is built from 15 residues. V gave up 3 bases and J gave up 0 bases; unmatched junction bases: 2. Germline V gives CDR1 LGHDT, CDR2 YNNKEL (reference sequence). The CDR3 loop is CASSQGQSSNQPQHF. In DNA form, the CDR3 reads TGTGCCAGCAGCCAGGGACAGTCTAGCAATCAGCCCCAGCATTTT.

The CDR3 loop is CASRGRKGANTEAFF. The CDR3 coding sequence is TGTGCCAGCCGTGGACGGAAGGGGGCGAACACTGAAGCTTTCTTT. The chain couples TRBV2 to TRBJ1-1, with 7 bases lining up with TRBD1. The CDR3 loop spans 15 amino acids. The trim removed 8 bases at V and 1 base at J, leaving 10 bases unmatched. Germline V gene sequence: CDR1 SNHLY, CDR2 FYNNEI.

The J gene is TRBJ2-1, the V gene TRBV5-1; no definite D call. Trimming cost V 8 bases and J 1 base, with 10 bases left between them. Germline V gene lookup returns CDR1 SGHRS and CDR2 YFSETQ. The CDR3 runs to 13 residues. CDR3 nucleotide sequence: TGCGCCAGTTTTGGTAGATCCTACAATGAGCAGTTCTTC. Protein product: CASFGRSYNEQFF.

V gene TRBV5-1 combines with J gene TRBJ2-2; 8 positions agree with TRBD1. The CDR3 is 14 residues long. V was clipped by 0 bases and J by 6 bases; unmatched bases: 1. Germline CDR1 and CDR2: SGHRS and YFSETQ. Here the CDR3 DNA reads TGCGCCAGCAGCTTGGGGACAGGGCCCGGGGAGCTGTTTTTT. The encoded protein is CASSLGTGPGELFF.

The chain uses TRBV24-1 and TRBJ1-2; D remains unclear. V was cut by 1 base and J by 1 base, with 6 bases left in between. The germline V gene has CDR1 KGHDR and CDR2 SFDVKD. The CDR3 totals 14 residues. The CDR3 reads CATSDFPDNYGYTF. Here the CDR3 DNA reads TGTGCCACCAGTGATTTTCCAGATAACTATGGCTACACCTTC.

This clone occurred a few times. J is TRBJ2-3 and V is TRBV27; 10 nucleotides align to TRBD2. Losses at the gene ends were 5 bases for V and 7 bases for J; bases not matched to a gene: 6. The CDR3 is made up of 14 amino acids. Germline V gene lookup returns CDR1 MNHEY and CDR2 SMNVEV (reference sequence). CDR3 protein: CASSARTSGHTQYF. DNA of the CDR3: TGTGCCAGCAGTGCCCGGACTAGCGGCCATACGCAGTATTTT.

This clone was counted once. The chain has TRBV19 and TRBJ2-7; 9 nucleotides line up with TRBD1. This CDR3 comprises 14 residues. Per germline, CDR1 LNHDA and CDR2 SQIVND (reference sequence). Losses at the gene ends were 1 base for V and 4 bases for J; bases not matched to a gene: 2. Written as DNA, the CDR3 is TGTGCCAGTAGTATAGGGGGACAGGGTTACGAGCAGTACTTC. It is translated as CASSIGGQGYEQYF.